The present entry profiles one TCR beta chain with its context. What it recognizes is unknown. The data derive from a study of CD8+ T cells in alopecia areata. Study-level findings and limits: Compared with normal scalp, lesional scalp had higher clonality and more expanded CD8+ clones. The study found tofacitinib significantly decreased scalp clonality and expanded CD8+ clones among the top 100.

Indicated treatment: oral pan-JAK inhibitor, 5-10 mg twice daily. Collection of lesional scalp punch biopsies and peripheral blood was performed in alopecia areata patients. Germline V gene lookup returns CDR1 SGHNT and CDR2 YYREEE (reference sequence). V was shortened by 1 base and J by 5 bases, with 9 bases between the two germline ends. The CDR3 consists of 13 residues. Following RNA extraction, reverse transcription yielded cDNA that acted as the sequencing template. The data were produced by immunoSEQ multiplex PCR, yet TCRdb's version contains in-frame clones alone and is incomplete. The sample holds under 150,000 clones, over 55% seen once.

The chain links TRBV5-4 to TRBJ2-5; D not certain. This clonotype was sampled from a human donor with alopecia areata. The sequences come from CD4+ T cells sorted from blood, collected at week 4, from a patient treated with tofacitinib. Here the CDR3 reads CASSLFSSETQYF. The CDR3 DNA reads TGTGCCAGCAGCTTGTTTTCTTCTGAGACCCAGTACTTC. Full variable domain (outside the CDR3, taken from reference TRBV5-4 and TRBJ2-5): ETGVTQSPTHLIKTRGQQVTLRCSSQSGHNTVSWYQQALGQGPQFIFQYYREEENGRGNFPPRFSGLQFPNYSSELNVNALELDDSALYLCASSLFSSETQYFGPGTRLLVL.